Listed below are T cell receptor beta chains from one sample, sequenced in a study of cytomegalovirus exposure and HLA in healthy donors. Clones were read by immunoSEQ multiplex PCR, and TCRdb kept only the in-frame ones, dropping some. The table lists about 140,000 clones, roughly four fifths of them singletons. The sample comprised PBMCs. These receptors were obtained from a human donor in good health. The CDR3 runs from the conserved cysteine through the conserved F or W. Each record gives: D gene, V gene, J gene, CDR3 protein. D genes are given only for firm matches.

>TRBD2|TRBV13|TRBJ2-1
CASSVGLAGGNEQFF
>.|TRBV15|TRBJ2-1
CATSRGPIGSDEQFF
>.|TRBV5-1|TRBJ2-5
CASSPFSTRTGETQYF
>.|TRBV30|TRBJ2-2
CAWSQGGNTGELFF
>.|TRBV15|TRBJ1-2
CATSREKSSLRGYTF
>.|TRBV6-1|TRBJ1-2
CASSEARGAYGYTF
>.|TRBV2|TRBJ1-4
CASRVGNEKLFF
>TRBD1|TRBV7-6|TRBJ1-3
CASSSGTASGNTIYF
>.|TRBV15|TRBJ2-1
CATSRERGGRQNEQFF
>TRBD1|TRBV19|TRBJ2-7
CASSTQGQGGYEQYF
>.|TRBV28|TRBJ1-1
CASRRNGNTEAFF
>TRBD2|TRBV11-3|TRBJ2-5
CASSLGTSGQETQYF
>.|TRBV21-1|TRBJ2-4
CASSKALAGTKNIQYF
>.|TRBV27|TRBJ1-1
CASSLSWREVNTEAFF
>TRBD1|TRBV18|TRBJ2-7
CASSLPAGQGGFYEQYF
>TRBD1|TRBV6-1|TRBJ1-2
CASSDHGTAFAGYTF
>.|TRBV6-1|TRBJ2-7
CASSEGVYEQYF
>.|TRBV11-3|TRBJ1-6
CASSLSDSCSLHF
>TRBD2|TRBV30|TRBJ2-7
CAWSRGGPYEQYF
>TRBD1|TRBV11-2|TRBJ1-2
CASSLRPGTGNDNYGYTF
>TRBD2|TRBV28|TRBJ2-5
CAIERGGPGGTQYF
>TRBD2|TRBV30|TRBJ2-5
CAWRRTSGSVGTQYF
>.|TRBV2|TRBJ1-5
CASSAQPATGVDNQPQHF
>TRBD2|TRBV4-1|TRBJ2-7
CASSQVGTSGGGEQYF
>.|TRBV6-4|TRBJ1-2
CASSDSSGYTF
>TRBD2|TRBV5-1|TRBJ2-3
CASSLVSSGDFTDTQYF
>.|TRBV7-9|TRBJ1-6
CASSLYPYGGAYNSPLHF
>.|TRBV11-2|TRBJ2-7
CASSLKQIFSYEQYF
>TRBD1|TRBV2|TRBJ2-7
CAGRQGGIYEQYF
>.|TRBV6-1|TRBJ1-1
CASRLQGRGYTEAFF
>.|TRBV7-6|TRBJ2-1
CASSPNPGSYNEQFF
>.|TRBV2|TRBJ1-5
CASSERGLVMNQPQHF
>.|TRBV7-7|TRBJ2-5
CASSLGGTGQETQYF
>.|TRBV11-2|TRBJ2-7
CASTRQISYEQYF
>TRBD1|TRBV30|TRBJ2-2
CAWRDRGAGELFF
>TRBD2|TRBV6-1|TRBJ2-7
CASSERLAGAYEQYF
>.|TRBV11-2|TRBJ2-1
CASSLFSGYNEQFF
>.|TRBV7-2|TRBJ2-7
CASSLLGAPTYEQYF
>TRBD2|TRBV7-9|TRBJ2-1
CASSSTSGRGEQFF
>TRBD1|TRBV5-3|TRBJ1-5
CARSLYRDRAYPSSFSNQPQHF